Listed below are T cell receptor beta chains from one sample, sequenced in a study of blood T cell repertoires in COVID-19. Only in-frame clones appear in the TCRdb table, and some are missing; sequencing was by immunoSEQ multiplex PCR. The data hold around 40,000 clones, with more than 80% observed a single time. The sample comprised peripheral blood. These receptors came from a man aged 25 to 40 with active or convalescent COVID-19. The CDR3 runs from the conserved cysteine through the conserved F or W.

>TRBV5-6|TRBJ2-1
CASSLGGGSGTEQFF
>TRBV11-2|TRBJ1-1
CASSLRTGVGTEAFF
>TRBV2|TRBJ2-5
CASTTGAKETQYF
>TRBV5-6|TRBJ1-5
CASSFSSVQDNQPQHF
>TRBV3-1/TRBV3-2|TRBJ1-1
CASSQGGQGRTEAFF
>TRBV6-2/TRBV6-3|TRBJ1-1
CASSYVMNTEAFF
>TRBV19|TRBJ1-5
CASSIARRGGLNQPQHF
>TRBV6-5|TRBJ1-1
CASRYTGAGTEAFF
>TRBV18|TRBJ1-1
CASSPLQENTEAFF
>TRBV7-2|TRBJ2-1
CASSLWGVSANEQFF
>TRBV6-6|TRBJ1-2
CASSEPRGREDGYTF
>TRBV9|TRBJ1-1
CASSVGGDTEAFF
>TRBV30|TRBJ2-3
CAWTVERTDTQYF
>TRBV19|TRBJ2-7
CASRSGSSTYEQYF
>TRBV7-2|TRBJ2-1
CASSSRLAGGRHNGQFF
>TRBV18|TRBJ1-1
CASSKTGWGTEAFF
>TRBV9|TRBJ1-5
CASSAGELNQPQHF
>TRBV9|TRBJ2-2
CASSVDPSAWYGELFF
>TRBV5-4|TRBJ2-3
CASSLNPTSGRPDTQYF
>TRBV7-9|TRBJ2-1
CASSLRRDPPYNEQFF
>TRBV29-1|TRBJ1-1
CSVERGSEAFF
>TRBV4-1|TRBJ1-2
CASSQGFSGEGYTF
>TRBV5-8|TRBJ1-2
CASSFQASGYTF